These 12 T cell receptor beta chains came from one sample sequenced in a study of response to subunit inactivated influenza vaccine. TCRdb used MiXCR to reprocess the RT-PCR reads, holding one entry per CDR3 protein. The profile covers hundreds of thousands of distinct CDR3 sequences, with around 14% appearing a single time and about 9.9% taken by the ten largest. This material consisted of PBMCs from blood, taken 11 to 12 days after vaccination. The receptors stem from a man between 50 and 59 years old who received an inactivated influenza vaccine.

In its sample, this clonotype was seen a few times. V is TRBV5-1 and J is TRBJ2-5, with TRBD1 matching over 10 bases. The V segment lost 1 base and the J segment 4 bases; nucleotides outside the gene matches: 10. The V gene's germline CDR1 is SGHRS and CDR2 YFSETQ. The CDR3 totals 17 residues. The CDR3 loop reads CASSLLAKTGGGETQYF. The CDR3 DNA reads as TGCGCCAGCAGCTTGTTGGCTAAGACAGGGGGCGGAGAGACCCAGTACTTC.

The gene calls are TRBV4-2 and TRBJ2-5; the match to TRBD2 covers 9 bases. CDR1 LGHNA and CDR2 YNFKEQ come from the germline V gene. CDR3 length equals 17 residues. V lost 0 bases to trimming and J lost 7 bases; unmatched junction nucleotides: 12. For the CDR3, the DNA is TGTGCCAGCAGCCAAGAAAGTAGCGGGAGTGGGGGAAGGACCCAGTACTTC. Amino acids: CASSQESSGSGGRTQYF.

The CDR3 coding sequence is TGTGCCAGCAGTTCATACGGCCTCCTTGGCAGGGACGGGACTAGCGGGAGCCTCGATACGCAGTATTTT. This encodes CASSSYGLLGRDGTSGSLDTQYF. The chain carries TRBV27 and TRBJ2-3; 14 bases match TRBD2. Unmatched junction bases numbered 27, after V lost 4 bases and J lost 6 bases. In germline, CDR1 is MNHEY, CDR2 SMNVEV (reference sequence). This CDR3 comprises 23 residues.

The chain combines TRBV24-1 with TRBJ1-2, with D perhaps TRBD1 (6 bases). The germline gives CDR1 KGHDR, CDR2 SFDVKD. This CDR3 contains 15 residues. Trimming took off 2 bases at V and 3 bases at J, with 12 bases between the two ends. CDR3 loop: CATSDSRGSYYGYTF. Here the CDR3 DNA reads TGTGCCACCAGTGATTCTAGGGGGAGCTACTATGGCTACACCTTC.

The CDR3 nucleotides read TGTGCCAGCTCACCGGGTATAACGGGAGCATCGCTCGAGCAGTACTTC. Translated: CASSPGITGASLEQYF. The rearrangement uses TRBV18 and TRBJ2-7, with D tentatively TRBD2 (6 bases). There are 16 residues in the CDR3. V lost 3 bases and J 6 bases, leaving 21 bases between the germline ends. Germline lookup yields CDR1 KGHSH and CDR2 LQKENI.

The chain carries TRBV28 and TRBJ1-6, with 11 bases identical to TRBD1. CDR1 MDHEN and CDR2 SYDVKM come from the germline V gene. This CDR3 comprises 16 residues. Trimming took 3 bases from V and 10 from J; bases not matched to a gene: 8. For the CDR3, the DNA is TGTGCCAGCAGTTTGATCGGACAGGGGGCGGAATCACCCCTCCACTTT. As protein: CASSLIGQGAESPLHF. Based on the CDR3 plus reference TRBV28 and TRBJ1-6, the full variable domain is DVKVTQSSRYLVKRTGEKVFLECVQDMDHENMFWYRQDPGLGLRLIYFSYDVKMKEKGDIPEGYSVSREKKERFSLILESASTNQTSMYLCASSLIGQGAESPLHFGNGTRLTVT.

The rearrangement links TRBV6-2 or TRBV6-3 to TRBJ2-4; D is perhaps TRBD1 or TRBD2 (5 bases each). Trimming stripped 2 bases from V and 6 bases from J, with 11 bases between. There are 14 residues in the CDR3. Germline V gives CDR1 MNHEY, CDR2 SVGEGT. CDR3 loop: CASSYGSQGNIQYF. The CDR3 region has the DNA TGTGCCAGCAGTTACGGGAGCCAGGGAAACATTCAGTACTTC.

This clonotype was picked up a small number of times. The V gene is TRBV20-1, the J gene TRBJ2-7, with 9 bases lining up with TRBD2. The CDR3 contains 13 residues. V dropped 3 bases and J dropped 5; count of bases not matched to a gene: 5. Germline loops: CDR1 DFQATT, CDR2 SNEGSKA (reference sequence). CDR3 in DNA: TGCAGTGCTAGTGGACTAGCGATGAACGAGCAGTACTTC. Protein product: CSASGLAMNEQYF.

This rearrangement joins TRBV7-9 to TRBJ1-1; no clear D gene. Germline CDR1 reads SEHNR; CDR2 reads FQNEAQ (reference sequence). The CDR3 is made up of 14 amino acids. V lost 2 bases to trimming and J lost 0 bases, with 7 bases between them. CDR3 sequence: CASSLSTVNTEAFF. For the CDR3, the DNA is TGTGCCAGCAGCTTAAGCACAGTGAACACTGAAGCTTTCTTT.

This chain uses TRBV9 with TRBJ2-5, with 11 bases matching TRBD2. Germline CDR1 SGDLS, CDR2 YYNGEE. V was pared by 3 bases and J by 5 bases, with 12 bases of the junction left unmatched. The CDR3 has 17 amino acids. CDR3 residues: CASSGLAGGEFRETQYF. CDR3 nucleotides: TGTGCCAGCAGCGGGCTAGCGGGAGGAGAATTCAGGGAGACCCAGTACTTC.

In its sample, this clonotype was seen many times. CDR3 coding DNA: TGCAGCTCACAAATGGGGCAGGGGGTCACTGAAGCTTTCTTT. Translation: CSSQMGQGVTEAFF. The chain is built from TRBV29-1 and TRBJ1-1; 7 bases map to TRBD1. Germline V CDR1 and CDR2: SQVTM, ANQGSEA. After removal of 8 bases from V and 4 bases from J, the junction contained 13 bases not matched to a gene. The CDR3 consists of 14 residues.

This chain joins TRBV18 and TRBJ2-7; possibly TRBD1 or TRBD2 for D (5 bases each). V was trimmed by 3 bases and J by 6 bases, leaving 18 bases between them. This CDR3 is 15 amino acids long. Germline values: CDR1 KGHSH, CDR2 LQKENI. The CDR3 DNA reads as TGTGCCAGCTCACCCACCCCGGTAGGGGCGGGCGAGCAGTACTTC. Its translation is CASSPTPVGAGEQYF.